Below are 32 T cell receptor beta chains sequenced from a single sample in a study of shared clonotypes between healthy human individuals. The method was immunoSEQ multiplex PCR; TCRdb's version includes in-frame clones alone and lacks a portion of them. The sample records some 2,400,000 clones, 90% to 96% being singletons. The sequenced material came from naive CD4+ T cells sorted from blood. Subset here: CD45RA+ positively selected. These receptor sequences come from a man younger than 35 in good health.

The V gene is TRBV5-1, the J gene TRBJ1-3; TRBD1 matches at 9 bases. The CDR3 totals 15 residues. V lost 0 bases, J lost 6 bases, and 4 bases stayed unmatched. Germline V gene data show CDR1 as SGHRS and CDR2 as YFSETQ. CDR3 loop: CASSLEGQGINTIYF. CDR3 nucleotides: TGCGCCAGCAGCTTGGAGGGACAGGGTATAAACACCATATATTTT.

This clone was seen only once. The chain recombines TRBV6-1 with TRBJ2-3; tentatively, D is TRBD1 or TRBD2 (6 bases each). The CDR3 consists of 13 residues. V was pared by 7 bases and J by 2 bases, with 10 bases between. In germline, CDR1 is MNHNS, CDR2 SASEGT. Here the CDR3 reads CASIRGDTDTQYF. CDR3 sequence (DNA): TGTGCCAGCATAAGGGGGGACACAGATACGCAGTATTTT.

V usage is TRBV6-5 and J usage is TRBJ2-5, with a weak D call TRBD1 (6 bases). The CDR3 is 13 residues long. The V and J ends lost 5 bases and 0 bases respectively, with 7 bases between them. Germline CDR1 reads MNHEY; CDR2 reads SVGAGI. The CDR3 spells CASSDRNQETQYF. CDR3 DNA sequence: TGTGCCAGCAGTGACAGGAACCAAGAGACCCAGTACTTC.

The rearrangement uses TRBV5-6 and TRBJ1-1, with D unclear. Trimming took 1 base from V and 1 from J, leaving 5 bases between them. CDR1 SGHDT and CDR2 YYEEEE come from the germline V gene. CDR3 length equals 13 residues. The CDR3 loop reads CASSLTTNTEAFF. The CDR3 bases are TGTGCCAGCAGCTTGACAACGAACACTGAAGCTTTCTTT.

The V gene is TRBV7-8, the J gene TRBJ1-4; D unresolved. This CDR3 is 16 amino acids long. Trimming took off 1 base at V and 2 bases at J, with 11 bases between the two ends. Germline-derived CDR1 and CDR2 are SGHVS and FQNEAQ. CDR3 in amino acids: CASSLGVSGTNEKLFF. In DNA, the CDR3 is TGTGCCAGCAGCTTAGGCGTCTCGGGGACTAATGAAAAACTGTTTTTT.

The chain couples TRBV7-2 to TRBJ1-2, with 7 bases aligning to TRBD1. The V gene's germline CDR1 is SGHTA and CDR2 FQGNSA. The CDR3 loop spans 14 amino acids. Unmatched junction bases numbered 6, after V lost 3 bases and J lost 5 bases. CDR3 nucleotides: TGTGCCAGCAGCTTCGGGACAGCCCAATATGGCTACACCTTC. Translation gives CASSFGTAQYGYTF. Full variable domain (rest looked up from reference TRBV7-2 and TRBJ1-2): GAGVSQSPSNKVTEKGKDVELRCDPISGHTALYWYRQSLGQGLEFLIYFQGNSAPDKSGLPSDRFSAERTGGSVSTLTIQRTQQEDSAVYLCASSFGTAQYGYTFGSGTRLTVV.

About this clone: Additional DNA sequences in this sample encode the identical CDR3. The rearrangement joins TRBV28 to TRBJ1-5, with a weak D call TRBD1 (5 bases). The CDR3 is made up of 14 amino acids. Deletions cut 6 bases from V and 1 base from J, with 10 bases between. Germline loops: CDR1 MDHEN, CDR2 SYDVKM. The CDR3 sequence is CASSWGGSNQPQHF. The CDR3 DNA sequence: TGTGCCAGCAGCTGGGGGGGGAGCAATCAGCCCCAGCATTTT.

The V gene is TRBV4-3, the J gene TRBJ2-6; D is ambiguous. The CDR3 is made up of 15 amino acids. Germline V gene lookup returns CDR1 LGHNA and CDR2 YSLEER. Trimming pared 0 bases from V and 1 base from J, leaving 4 bases between. The CDR3 sequence is CASSQERSGANVLTF. CDR3 DNA sequence: TGCGCCAGCAGCCAAGAACGGTCTGGGGCCAACGTCCTGACTTTC.

V is TRBV27 and J is TRBJ2-2, with TRBD2 as a possible D gene (5 bases). From germline, CDR1 is MNHEY and CDR2 SMNVEV (reference sequence). Trimming removed 3 bases from V and 4 bases from J, with 6 bases in between. The CDR3 has 13 amino acids. The CDR3, as DNA: TGTGCCAGCAGTTTCGAGGGCACCGGGGAGCTGTTTTTT. Translating it yields CASSFEGTGELFF.

The chain employs TRBV5-1 and TRBJ1-2; weak D call: TRBD1 (5 bases). CDR1 and CDR2 (germline): SGHRS, YFSETQ. V lost 0 bases, J lost 4 bases, and 10 bases lay in between. The CDR3 sequence is 14 residues long. The CDR3 spells CASSLETVLYGYTF. The CDR3 DNA reads as TGCGCCAGCAGCTTGGAGACAGTTCTCTATGGCTACACCTTC. The full variable domain, its missing parts supplied by reference TRBV5-1 and TRBJ1-2, is KAGVTQTPRYLIKTRGQQVTLSCSPISGHRSVSWYQQTPGQGLQFLFEYFSETQRNKGNFPGRFSGRQFSNSRSEMNVSTLELGDSALYLCASSLETVLYGYTFGSGTRLTVV.

This clone was counted once. The chain couples TRBV2 to TRBJ1-1; 7 nucleotides agree with TRBD1. Germline CDR1 is SNHLY and CDR2 is FYNNEI. The CDR3 covers 14 residues. V shed 3 bases, J shed 5 bases, and the junction held 6 bases outside the gene matches. The CDR3 DNA reads as TGTGCCAGCAGTGACGACAGGGCGGTAACTGAAGCTTTCTTT. This codes for CASSDDRAVTEAFF.

The CDR3: CASRGQGDGYTF. In DNA, the CDR3 is TGTGCCAGCAGGGGACAGGGCGATGGCTACACCTTC. The chain employs TRBV27 and TRBJ1-2, with 9 bases that match TRBD1. Germline trimming cut 6 bases from V and 6 bases from J; bases unmatched to any gene: 2. The CDR3 loop spans 12 amino acids. The germline V gene encodes CDR1 MNHEY and CDR2 SMNVEV (reference sequence).

This chain connects TRBV19 to TRBJ1-6; D is ambiguous. The germline V gene encodes CDR1 LNHDA and CDR2 SQIVND (reference sequence). Trimming removed 7 bases at V and 10 bases at J, with 14 bases between. The CDR3 has 13 amino acids. Written as DNA, the CDR3 is TGTGCCAGTACAGCCGGGAAGCTCTCACCCCTCCACTTT. Translation: CASTAGKLSPLHF.

The J gene is TRBJ2-2, the V gene TRBV27; 7 nucleotides align to TRBD2. The V gene end was trimmed by 9 bases and the J gene end by 3 bases; junction bases not matched to a gene: 4. Germline CDR1 and CDR2: MNHEY and SMNVEV (reference sequence). The CDR3 has 13 residues. CDR3 DNA sequence: TGTGCCAGTCGACTAGCTTACACCGGGGAGCTGTTTTTT. Translation gives CASRLAYTGELFF.

This clone was seen just once. The chain employs TRBV2 and TRBJ2-1; 14 bases map to TRBD2. In germline, CDR1 is SNHLY, CDR2 FYNNEI. The CDR3 runs 15 residues. Germline trimming cut 6 bases from V and 7 bases from J; bases unmatched to any gene: 5. CDR3 amino acids: CASRATSGGVNEQFF. The CDR3 nucleotides read TGTGCCAGCAGAGCGACTAGCGGGGGGGTAAATGAGCAGTTCTTC.

V usage is TRBV28 and J usage is TRBJ2-7; D may match TRBD1 or TRBD2 (8 bases each). Between the trimmed V and J ends, which lost 6 bases and 7 bases, there was a span of 22 bases. CDR3 length equals 15 residues. The V gene's germline CDR1 is MDHEN and CDR2 SYDVKM. The DNA of the CDR3 is TGTGCCAGCAGACCGGGGGGGCAGGGGGCTCGTGAGCAGTACTTC. It codes for CASRPGGQGAREQYF.

This chain links TRBV5-5 with TRBJ1-6; the D gene is possibly TRBD1 (6 bases). The V and J ends lost 4 bases and 4 bases respectively, with 12 bases between them. Looked up from germline, CDR1 is SGHKS and CDR2 is YYEKEE (reference sequence). The CDR3 consists of 15 residues. In nucleotides, the CDR3 is TGTGCCAGCAGCAGCAGGACAGTTTATAATTCACCCCTCCACTTT. Residues: CASSSRTVYNSPLHF.

The J gene is TRBJ2-1, the V gene TRBV18, with 7 bases lining up with TRBD1. Trimming took 2 bases from V and 6 from J; bases not matched to a gene: 4. Germline-derived CDR1 and CDR2 are KGHSH and LQKENI. The CDR3 extends over 14 amino acids. The CDR3 bases are TGTGCCAGCTCACCATTTGCAGGGGGCAATGAGCAGTTCTTC. Translation gives CASSPFAGGNEQFF. Full variable domain (remainder filled in from reference TRBV18 and TRBJ2-1): NAGVMQNPRHLVRRRGQEARLRCSPMKGHSHVYWYRQLPEEGLKFMVYLQKENIIDESGMPKERFSAEFPKEGPSILRIQQVVRGDSAAYFCASSPFAGGNEQFFGPGTRLTVL.

The genes are TRBV7-8 and TRBJ1-6; D gene ambiguous. V lost 1 base and J lost 0, with 10 bases in between. The CDR3 has 17 residues. CDR1 and CDR2 (germline): SGHVS, FQNEAQ. The CDR3 loop reads CASSLVGGSSYNSPLHF. CDR3 coding DNA: TGTGCCAGCAGCTTAGTAGGTGGGAGCTCCTATAATTCACCCCTCCACTTT.

The J gene is TRBJ2-2, the V gene TRBV2; D possibly matches TRBD1 or TRBD2 (5 bases each). Germline V gene lookup returns CDR1 SNHLY and CDR2 FYNNEI. There are 15 residues in the CDR3. Between the trimmed V and J ends, which lost 2 bases and 6 bases, there was a span of 13 bases. CDR3 sequence (DNA): TGTGCCAGCAGTGAATCTGCATTGGGGGCCGGGGAGCTGTTTTTT. Its protein is CASSESALGAGELFF.

This chain links TRBV10-2 with TRBJ1-1; TRBD1 aligns across 7 bases. The CDR3 contains 12 residues. Germline trimming cut 4 bases from V and 4 bases from J; bases unmatched to any gene: 0. Germline assignment: CDR1 WSHSY and CDR2 SAAADI. CDR3 in amino acids: CASSAGGTEAFF. CDR3 sequence (DNA): TGCGCCAGCAGTGCAGGGGGCACTGAAGCTTTCTTT.

The rearrangement joins TRBV30 to TRBJ2-7; the D gene is possibly TRBD2 (5 bases). V lost 2 bases, J lost 6 bases, and 17 bases lay in between. The germline gives CDR1 GTSNPN, CDR2 SVGIG (reference sequence). This CDR3 comprises 14 residues. This chain's CDR3 is CAWSSGYTTGEQYF. CDR3 coding DNA: TGTGCCTGGAGTTCGGGATATACAACGGGCGAGCAGTACTTC.

This sequence joins TRBV5-1 and TRBJ2-7, with 7 bases matching TRBD1. The CDR3 consists of 14 residues. With V trimmed by 0 bases and J by 6 bases, 6 bases remained unmatched. Germline values: CDR1 SGHRS, CDR2 YFSETQ. The CDR3 bases are TGCGCCAGCAGCTTGGTTGAGACAGGGCGCGAGCAGTACTTC. Protein sequence: CASSLVETGREQYF.

The chain has TRBV7-2 and TRBJ2-5; D is tentatively TRBD1 or TRBD2 (5 bases each). The CDR3 sequence is 14 residues long. CDR1 is SGHTA and CDR2 is FQGNSA in the germline V gene. Trimming pared 2 bases from V and 2 bases from J, leaving 9 bases between. The CDR3 protein is CASSLHGTQETQYF. The CDR3 DNA sequence: TGTGCCAGCAGCTTACACGGGACGCAAGAGACCCAGTACTTC.

This clone showed up just once. This chain links TRBV28 with TRBJ2-5; TRBD2 matches 12 bases. The germline gives CDR1 MDHEN, CDR2 SYDVKM. The CDR3 contains 15 residues. The V segment lost 4 bases and the J segment 4 bases; nucleotides outside the gene matches: 4. CDR3 bases: TGTGCCAGCAGTTCACTAGCGGGGGGCACAGAGACCCAGTACTTC. This codes for CASSSLAGGTETQYF.

In the case of this clone: Other DNA sequences in this sample translate to the same CDR3. V usage is TRBV5-4 and J usage is TRBJ1-2; D is undetermined. V was cut by 3 bases and J by 4 bases, with 10 bases left in between. Germline values: CDR1 SGHNT, CDR2 YYREEE (reference sequence). This CDR3 has 13 amino acids. CDR3 region: CASSSDGIYGYTF. The CDR3 DNA sequence: TGTGCCAGCAGCTCGGACGGAATCTATGGCTACACCTTC. The complete variable domain, with remaining parts taken from reference TRBV5-4 and TRBJ1-2, reads ETGVTQSPTHLIKTRGQQVTLRCSSQSGHNTVSWYQQALGQGPQFIFQYYREEENGRGNFPPRFSGLQFPNYSSELNVNALELDDSALYLCASSSDGIYGYTFGSGTRLTVV.

The chain is built from TRBV7-9 and TRBJ2-1, with 9 bases that match TRBD1. The CDR3 loop spans 15 amino acids. J was trimmed by 2 bases and V by 5 bases; bases with no gene match: 4. CDR1 and CDR2 from the germline V gene are SEHNR and FQNEAQ (reference sequence). CDR3 in amino acids: CASSETGGPYNEQFF. CDR3 nucleotide sequence: TGTGCCAGCAGCGAAACAGGGGGCCCCTACAATGAGCAGTTCTTC.

This chain connects TRBV15 to TRBJ1-4; D is possibly TRBD1 (5 bases). The germline V gene encodes CDR1 LNHNV and CDR2 YYDKDF (reference sequence). The CDR3 sequence is 17 residues long. The germline V and J ends were trimmed by 0 bases and 1 base, with 12 bases remaining between them. CDR3 residues: CATSRDVRRGTNEKLFF. CDR3 in DNA: TGTGCCACCAGCAGAGACGTCAGGAGGGGAACTAATGAAAAACTGTTTTTT.

With respect to this clone: At one end the junction does not follow the germline gene, possibly because of a read error. V is TRBV13 and J is TRBJ1-3, with TRBD1 matching 10 bases. Germline V CDR1 and CDR2: PRHDT, FYEKMQ (reference sequence). This CDR3 contains 17 residues. CDR3: CASSLGGPDRGRNTIYF. The CDR3 DNA is TGTGCCAGCAGCCTAGGGGGTCCCGACAGGGGGCGAAACACCATATATTTT.

This chain joins TRBV18 and TRBJ1-5; 10 positions agree with TRBD1. V shed 3 bases and J 11 bases; nucleotides not matched to a gene: 7. From germline, CDR1 is KGHSH and CDR2 LQKENI. The length of the CDR3 is 14 residues. The CDR3 reads CASSPGQGILAQHF. The CDR3 coding sequence is TGTGCCAGCTCACCGGGACAGGGGATCCTAGCCCAGCATTTT.

The rearrangement joins TRBV5-4 to TRBJ2-3; 13 bases are shared with TRBD2. The CDR3 covers 16 residues. Germline-derived CDR1 and CDR2 are SGHNT and YYREEE (reference sequence). J gave up 5 bases and V 4 bases, and 7 bases lay outside the gene matches. CDR3 amino acids: CASSRELAGGIDTQYF. The CDR3 bases are TGTGCCAGCAGCCGGGAACTAGCGGGAGGGATAGATACGCAGTATTTT.

The J gene is TRBJ2-7, the V gene TRBV30, with a tentative D call TRBD1 (7 bases). Trimming stripped 5 bases from V and 3 bases from J, with 11 bases between. The germline V gene encodes CDR1 GTSNPN and CDR2 SVGIG (reference sequence). The CDR3 extends over 12 amino acids. Here the CDR3 DNA reads TGTGCCTGGGGCGGGGACAGCTACGAGCAGTACTTC. Translating it yields CAWGGDSYEQYF. The full variable domain, with the rest looked up from reference TRBV30 and TRBJ2-7, is SQTIHQWPATLVQPVGSPLSLECTVEGTSNPNLYWYRQAAGRGLQLLFYSVGIGQISSEVPQNLSASRPQDRQFILSSKKLLLSDSGFYLCAWGGDSYEQYFGPGTRLTVT.